This TCR beta chain was identified in a study of blood T cells in healthy people across ages. The CDR3 length is 14 residues. V dropped 3 bases and J dropped 4 bases, with 10 bases sitting between them. Germline CDR1 and CDR2: LNHDA and SQIVND (reference sequence). PCR was performed a second time for about 6 to 12 cycles using a sample-barcoded 5' primer and a J-beta primer mix. TCRdb analysed the 5' RACE reads with MiXCR anew, one entry per CDR3 protein. In the table there are 500,000 to 650,000 distinct CDR3 sequences, about 26% of which are singletons. The same sample was also used in a study of T cells of mothers and their children.

The receptor was isolated from a boy under 10 years old in good health. The sequenced material came from blood. The V call is TRBV19, the J call TRBJ1-5, with D unresolved. The CDR3 loop is CASSIRAINQPQHF. The CDR3 nucleotides are TGTGCCAGTAGTATTCGGGCCATTAATCAGCCCCAGCATTTT. Full variable domain (rest looked up from reference TRBV19 and TRBJ1-5): DGGITQSPKYLFRKEGQNVTLSCEQNLNHDAMYWYRQDPGQGLRLIYYSQIVNDFQKGDIAEGYSVSREKKESFPLTVTSAQKNPTAFYLCASSIRAINQPQHFGDGTRLSIL.